Presented here are 31 T cell receptor beta chains from one specimen sequenced in a study of vaccination effects on CD4 cells after COVID-19 (dated by TCRdb to between 2021 and 2023). Which antigens these TCRs recognize remains unknown. Library creation used the immunoSEQ multiplex PCR assay. TCRdb holds this immuneACCESS table with in-frame rearrangements only. Some clones are missing; in checked studies, unresolved V genes explain under half, and the rest has no known cause. In this sample the table shows tens of thousands of clones, over 60% of which occur a single time. The ten top clones hold roughly 2% of the sample. After more than nine days of culture, CD4+ T cells were isolated with the EasySep CD4+ T cell isolation kit. The source material was CD4+ T cells from PBMCs cultured without peptide, sampled before COVID-19 vaccination. The receptors derive from a human donor who received a COVID-19 vaccine.

The chain links TRBV3-1 (or the pseudogene TRBV3-2) to TRBJ1-4; 10 nucleotides match TRBD1. Looked up from germline, CDR1 is LGHDT and CDR2 is YNNKEL (reference sequence). The CDR3 is 18 residues long. Trimming at V came to 2 bases and at J to 1 base, leaving 7 bases not matched to a gene. CDR3 region: CASSQSRTGGRTNEKLFF. The CDR3 DNA is TGTGCCAGCAGCCAATCCCGGACAGGGGGAAGAACTAATGAAAAACTGTTTTTT.

The gene calls are TRBV19 and TRBJ2-2; tentatively, D is TRBD1 (6 bases). Trimming removed 8 bases from V and 3 bases from J, with 16 bases in between. This CDR3 comprises 15 residues. CDR1 and CDR2 from the germline V gene are LNHDA and SQIVND (reference sequence). The CDR3 reads CASSNPRGDTGELFF. For the CDR3, the DNA is TGTGCCAGTTCCAATCCCAGGGGCGACACCGGGGAGCTGTTTTTT. Based on the CDR3 plus reference TRBV19 and TRBJ2-2, the full variable domain is DGGITQSPKYLFRKEGQNVTLSCEQNLNHDAMYWYRQDPGQGLRLIYYSQIVNDFQKGDIAEGYSVSREKKESFPLTVTSAQKNPTAFYLCASSNPRGDTGELFFGEGSRLTVL.

This chain joins TRBV12-5 and TRBJ1-1, with unresolved D. Trimming took 0 bases from V and 0 from J, leaving 14 bases between them. CDR3 size: 17 residues. Germline CDR1 and CDR2: LGHNT and FRNRAP. This CDR3 is CASGLVRSVGMNTEAFF. Written as DNA, the CDR3 is TGTGCTAGTGGTTTGGTACGGAGTGTCGGGATGAACACTGAAGCTTTCTTT.

V and J are TRBV6-5 and TRBJ1-5; tentative D call: TRBD1 (5 bases). V lost 0 bases and J 5 bases, leaving 11 bases between the germline ends. The CDR3 sequence is 15 residues long. Germline loops: CDR1 MNHEY, CDR2 SVGAGI. The DNA for the CDR3 is TGTGCCAGCAGTTACTCGGGCAGGGCCGATCAGCCCCAGCATTTT. Translating gives CASSYSGRADQPQHF.

V and J are TRBV18 and TRBJ2-2; 9 bases are shared with TRBD2. With V trimmed by 0 bases and J by 0 bases, 2 bases remained unmatched. Germline CDR1 reads KGHSH; CDR2 reads LQKENI. This CDR3 spans 17 amino acids. CDR3 protein: CASSPPSGGTNTGELFF. DNA of the CDR3: TGTGCCAGCTCACCACCTAGCGGGGGAACGAACACCGGGGAGCTGTTTTTT.

The genes are TRBV10-1 and TRBJ1-4, with D possibly matching TRBD1 (6 bases). V was shortened by 0 bases and J by 7 bases, with 12 bases between the two germline ends. The germline gives CDR1 WNHNN, CDR2 SYGVQD (reference sequence). The CDR3 runs 15 residues. This CDR3 is CASSESGAVGEKLFF. CDR3 coding DNA: TGCGCCAGCAGTGAGTCGGGGGCCGTGGGTGAAAAACTGTTTTTT.

The chain combines TRBV7-9 with TRBJ2-1; possible D gene TRBD2, 5 bases. Trimming pared 3 bases from V and 9 bases from J, leaving 9 bases between. This CDR3 is built from 12 residues. Germline CDR1 SEHNR, CDR2 FQNEAQ (reference sequence). The CDR3 region is CASSLGEGEQFF. In nucleotides, the CDR3 is TGTGCCAGCAGCTTGGGTGAGGGTGAGCAGTTCTTC.

The table lists this clone with a few counts. This rearrangement joins TRBV25-1 to TRBJ1-5; D is undetermined. V was cut by 0 bases and J by 0 bases, with 6 bases left in between. This CDR3 is built from 15 residues. CDR1 and CDR2 (germline): MGHDK, SYGVNS. For the CDR3, the DNA is TGTGCCAGCAGTGAATACACCTATAGCAATCAGCCCCAGCATTTT. The encoded protein is CASSEYTYSNQPQHF. Full variable domain (outside the CDR3, taken from reference TRBV25-1 and TRBJ1-5): EADIYQTPRYLVIGTGKKITLECSQTMGHDKMYWYQQDPGMELHLIHYSYGVNSTEKGDLSSESTVSRIRTEHFPLTLESARPSHTSQYLCASSEYTYSNQPQHFGDGTRLSIL.

The chain combines TRBV7-3 with TRBJ2-5; maybe TRBD2 (5 bases). V lost 4 bases to trimming and J lost 2 bases, with 8 bases between them. Germline CDR1 reads SGHTA; CDR2 reads FQGTGA. There are 13 residues in the CDR3. CDR3 amino acids: CASSSPGQETQYF. DNA for the CDR3: TGTGCCAGCAGCTCCCCGGGACAAGAGACCCAGTACTTC. The full variable domain, with the rest looked up from reference TRBV7-3 and TRBJ2-5, is GAGVSQTPSNKVTEKGKYVELRCDPISGHTALYWYRQSLGQGPEFLIYFQGTGAADDSGLPNDRFFAVRPEGSVSTLKIQRTERGDSAVYLCASSSPGQETQYFGPGTRLLVL.

The gene calls are TRBV6-4 and TRBJ1-1; D might be TRBD1 (5 bases). CDR1 and CDR2 from the germline V gene are MRHNA and SNTAGT. Between the trimmed V and J ends, which lost 8 bases and 0 bases, there was a span of 19 bases. This CDR3 spans 16 amino acids. This chain's CDR3 is CASAASGRTMNTEAFF. CDR3 bases: TGTGCCAGCGCAGCATCGGGACGGACAATGAACACTGAAGCTTTCTTT.

This clone was seen a handful of times. The chain recombines TRBV19 with TRBJ2-2; D uncertain. The CDR3 totals 13 residues. Germline assignment: CDR1 LNHDA and CDR2 SQIVND (reference sequence). V lost 2 bases, J lost 5 bases, and 6 bases lay in between. The CDR3 coding sequence is TGTGCCAGTAGTATAACGGTAACCGGGGAGCTGTTTTTT. The encoded protein is CASSITVTGELFF.

The V call is TRBV9, the J call TRBJ2-5, with 7 bases identical to TRBD1. Germline V gives CDR1 SGDLS, CDR2 YYNGEE. V shed 2 bases and J 5 bases; nucleotides not matched to a gene: 6. The length of the CDR3 is 14 residues. The CDR3 here is CASSVGQVVETQYF. CDR3 coding DNA: TGTGCCAGCAGCGTCGGACAGGTTGTGGAGACCCAGTACTTC.

The chain combines TRBV30 with TRBJ2-5, with 9 bases fitting TRBD2. Germline values: CDR1 GTSNPN, CDR2 SVGIG (reference sequence). Unmatched junction bases numbered 4, after V lost 7 bases and J lost 1 base. This CDR3 has 13 amino acids. Written as DNA, the CDR3 is TGTGCCTTCAGCGGGGGGCTCCAAGAGACCCAGTACTTC. This encodes CAFSGGLQETQYF. The variable domain in full, with the rest retrieved from reference TRBV30 and TRBJ2-5, is SQTIHQWPATLVQPVGSPLSLECTVEGTSNPNLYWYRQAAGRGLQLLFYSVGIGQISSEVPQNLSASRPQDRQFILSSKKLLLSDSGFYLCAFSGGLQETQYFGPGTRLLVL.

The rearrangement uses TRBV19 and TRBJ2-2; 7 bases agree with TRBD1. Germline values: CDR1 LNHDA, CDR2 SQIVND (reference sequence). Trimming took 5 bases from V and 7 from J; bases not matched to a gene: 7. CDR3 size: 14 residues. The CDR3 loop reads CASSLTGSGGELFF. CDR3 nucleotide sequence: TGTGCCAGTAGTTTGACAGGGTCGGGCGGGGAGCTGTTTTTT.

This clone was picked up a small number of times. The rearrangement links TRBV20-1 to TRBJ2-2; maybe TRBD2 (6 bases). V gave up 3 bases and J gave up 6 bases, with 14 bases separating them. This CDR3 is 14 amino acids long. Germline CDR1 is DFQATT and CDR2 is SNEGSKA (reference sequence). Here the CDR3 reads CSASSGERPGELFF. The CDR3 DNA reads as TGCAGTGCTAGTTCGGGGGAAAGGCCCGGGGAGCTGTTTTTT.

This clone was found a few times. The J gene is TRBJ2-3, the V gene TRBV7-3; D unresolved. Looked up from germline, CDR1 is SGHTA and CDR2 is FQGTGA. Trimming removed 2 bases at V and 6 bases at J, with 12 bases between. The CDR3 extends over 14 amino acids. CDR3 nucleotide sequence: TGTGCCAGCAGCTTAGGGCCCCTAAGGGATACGCAGTATTTT. It translates to CASSLGPLRDTQYF.

J is TRBJ1-2 and V is TRBV19, with D possibly being TRBD1 (5 bases). The germline V and J ends were trimmed by 2 bases and 0 bases, with 13 bases remaining between them. In germline, CDR1 is LNHDA, CDR2 SQIVND (reference sequence). CDR3 length equals 16 residues. CDR3 amino acids: CASSIIAAGANYGYTF. For the CDR3, the DNA is TGTGCCAGTAGTATAATCGCCGCGGGGGCTAACTATGGCTACACCTTC.

The genes are TRBV6-5 and TRBJ2-3, with 7 nucleotides matching TRBD1. Germline assignment: CDR1 MNHEY and CDR2 SVGAGI. The CDR3 consists of 15 residues. Germline trimming cut 7 bases from V and 2 bases from J; bases unmatched to any gene: 9. CDR3 nucleotides: TGTGCCAGCAACAGGGGCTCCACTTCCACAGATACGCAGTATTTT. Amino acids: CASNRGSTSTDTQYF.

The chain links TRBV2 to TRBJ1-3, with a tentative D call TRBD1 (6 bases). The CDR3 is 17 residues long. Germline loops: CDR1 SNHLY, CDR2 FYNNEI. V was trimmed by 5 bases and J by 7 bases, leaving 24 bases between them. The CDR3 coding sequence is TGTGCCAGCAGTAGCCTTGCGGGGGCTCTCTCTCCCAACACCATATATTTT. Protein product: CASSSLAGALSPNTIYF.

The rearrangement joins TRBV6-6 to TRBJ1-5; the match to TRBD1 covers 8 bases. V dropped 6 bases and J dropped 3; count of bases not matched to a gene: 4. Germline CDR1 and CDR2: MNHNY and SVGAGI (reference sequence). This CDR3 is built from 14 residues. The CDR3 loop is CASSSTGDNQPQHF. CDR3 DNA sequence: TGTGCCAGCAGCTCGACAGGGGACAATCAGCCCCAGCATTTT.

V is TRBV3-1 (or the pseudogene TRBV3-2) and J is TRBJ2-1; TRBD2 is a possible D gene (7 bases). V lost 6 bases to trimming and J lost 12 bases, with 18 bases between them. The CDR3 sequence is 13 residues long. Germline loops: CDR1 LGHDT, CDR2 YNNKEL (reference sequence). This CDR3 reads CASRGVGGEGQFF. CDR3 nucleotide sequence: TGTGCCAGCAGAGGAGTAGGGGGGGAGGGGCAGTTCTTC.

The chain carries TRBV18 and TRBJ2-5, with 7 bases aligning to TRBD1. The CDR3 contains 15 residues. Trimming cost V 6 bases and J 1 base; bases outside gene matches: 8. Germline-derived CDR1 and CDR2 are KGHSH and LQKENI. CDR3 residues: CASSSQQGLQETQYF. As DNA, the CDR3 is TGTGCCAGCTCTTCGCAACAGGGGCTCCAAGAGACCCAGTACTTC.

The chain couples TRBV7-6 to TRBJ1-3; D gene unclear. V lost 0 bases and J 1 base, leaving 7 bases between the germline ends. The CDR3 is made up of 15 amino acids. Germline lookup yields CDR1 SGHVS and CDR2 FNYEAQ. CDR3 loop: CASSLASGSGNTIYF. In DNA, the CDR3 is TGTGCCAGCAGCTTAGCCTCTGGGTCTGGAAACACCATATATTTT.

V usage is TRBV7-3 and J usage is TRBJ2-5; TRBD2 is a possible D gene (6 bases). Germline-derived CDR1 and CDR2 are SGHTA and FQGTGA. V lost 1 base, J lost 4 bases, and 7 bases lay in between. The length of the CDR3 is 13 residues. The CDR3 coding sequence is TGTGCCAGCAGCTTAAACGGGAGAGAGACCCAGTACTTC. This sequence encodes CASSLNGRETQYF.

This chain connects TRBV24-1 to TRBJ2-3; D not certain. Germline values: CDR1 KGHDR, CDR2 SFDVKD. Trimming shortened V by 4 bases and J by 2 bases, and 9 bases separated the two germline ends. This CDR3 region has 14 residues. The DNA of the CDR3 is TGTGCCACCAGTGAATCCACCATCACAGATACGCAGTATTTT. Translation gives CATSESTITDTQYF.

The CDR3 here is CASSVGQYNSPLHF. In DNA form, the CDR3 reads TGTGCCAGCAGCGTGGGACAGTATAATTCACCCCTCCACTTT. The chain carries TRBV6-2 or TRBV6-3 and TRBJ1-6, with 7 bases that match TRBD1. The germline gives CDR1 MNHEY, CDR2 SVGEGT. After removal of 6 bases from V and 4 bases from J, the junction contained 3 bases not matched to a gene. CDR3 length: 14 amino acids.

The V and J genes are TRBV28 and TRBJ1-2; D not certain. Trimming removed 5 bases at V and 5 bases at J, with 12 bases between. Germline lookup yields CDR1 MDHEN and CDR2 SYDVKM. The CDR3 is 13 amino acids. CDR3 sequence: CASSVTKTYGYTF. CDR3 nucleotides: TGTGCCAGCAGTGTAACCAAAACGTATGGCTACACCTTC.

The DNA for the CDR3 is TGTGCCAGCTCACTCTCGGGACAGAGCTCTGGAAACACCATATATTTT. It encodes CASSLSGQSSGNTIYF. J is TRBJ1-3 and V is TRBV18, with 7 positions matching TRBD1. The CDR3 sequence is 16 residues long. Germline V CDR1 and CDR2: KGHSH, LQKENI. Trimming took 4 bases from V and 0 from J; bases not matched to a gene: 6.

The chain couples TRBV29-1 to TRBJ2-5, with D possibly TRBD2 on 5 matching bases. The ends were cut back, 2 bases at V and 5 bases at J, with 15 bases in the middle. Germline V gene sequence: CDR1 SQVTM, CDR2 ANQGSEA. The CDR3 spans 14 residues. CDR3 DNA sequence: TGCAGCGTTGAAAGCTCTAGCATCTCGGAGACCCAGTACTTC. It specifies CSVESSSISETQYF.

This clone was observed a few times. The chain is built from TRBV18 and TRBJ2-5, with a weak D call TRBD1 (5 bases). The CDR3 has 15 residues. The V end lost 0 bases, the J end lost 5 bases, and 13 bases lay between the germline ends. Germline CDR1 and CDR2: KGHSH and LQKENI. DNA of the CDR3: TGTGCCAGCTCACCACCGAGCAGGGTGATGGAGACCCAGTACTTC. Its translation: CASSPPSRVMETQYF.

This clone was detected only a few times. This chain links TRBV9 with TRBJ2-2, with D maybe TRBD1 (6 bases). The CDR3 runs 15 residues. Trimming left V 2 bases short and J 0 bases short, with 8 bases between. Germline lookup yields CDR1 SGDLS and CDR2 YYNGEE. This chain's CDR3 is CASSVAGANTGELFF. The CDR3 DNA follows: TGTGCCAGCAGCGTGGCAGGGGCGAACACCGGGGAGCTGTTTTTT. The whole variable domain, filled in from reference TRBV9 and TRBJ2-2, reads DSGVTQTPKHLITATGQRVTLRCSPRSGDLSVYWYQQSLDQGLQFLIQYYNGEERAKGNILERFSAQQFPDLHSELNLSSLELGDSALYFCASSVAGANTGELFFGEGSRLTVL.